Sequencing of this TCR beta chain was carried out in a study of cytomegalovirus exposure and HLA in healthy donors. The PCR employed 60 Vbeta primers together with 13 Jbeta primers. Profiled with immunoSEQ multiplex PCR; TCRdb holds only in-frame clones, not every one. Of approximately 200,000 clones listed, 79% are singletons. This clone has only one observation. Its antigen is still unknown. Study-wide results and caveats: Most TCRs appeared rarely, but some public TCRs recurred in many donors.

The CDR3 consists of 13 residues. Trimming removed 0 bases from V and 14 bases from J, with 11 bases in between. Per the germline V gene, CDR1 is LGHNA and CDR2 is YSLEER. The chain combines TRBV4-3 with TRBJ1-6; the D is unclear. Sequencing input: PBMCs. The origin of this receptor is a girl aged 5-17 years in good health and CMV-seropositive. CDR3 nucleotides: TGCGCCAGCAGCCAAGATCGATGGCAGACCCTCCACTTT. The encoded protein is CASSQDRWQTLHF.